The 8 T cell receptor beta chains listed next were all sequenced from one sample in a study of cytomegalovirus exposure and HLA in healthy donors. Primers for the PCR totalled 60 Vbeta and 13 Jbeta. The repertoire was sequenced with immunoSEQ multiplex PCR; TCRdb's copy has only in-frame clones and lacks some. This table holds roughly 100,000 clones, 15% found once. The specimen sequenced was PBMCs. The origin of the receptors is a female donor in good health and CMV-seronegative.

The chain uses TRBV4-1 and TRBJ2-7, with D uncertain. Between the trimmed V and J ends, which lost 0 bases and 6 bases, there was a span of 9 bases. This CDR3 is 13 amino acids long. Germline V gene data show CDR1 as MGHRA and CDR2 as YSYEKL. CDR3 nucleotide sequence: TGCGCCAGCAGCCAAGACCCCGGTGGCGAGCAGTACTTC. Translated, it gives CASSQDPGGEQYF.

This clone was picked up a small number of times. The rearrangement uses TRBV5-4 and TRBJ2-3; TRBD1 aligns across 9 bases. This CDR3 region has 15 residues. Germline assignment: CDR1 SGHNT and CDR2 YYREEE (reference sequence). Germline trimming cut 1 base from V and 2 bases from J; bases unmatched to any gene: 2. CDR3 sequence: CASSLYRGPTDTQYF. Written as DNA, the CDR3 is TGTGCCAGCAGCTTGTACAGGGGGCCCACAGATACGCAGTATTTT.

CDR3 nucleotides: TGTGCCAGCAGTCGCGACAGGTACACCGGGGAGCTGTTTTTT. This sequence encodes CASSRDRYTGELFF. V gene TRBV7-3 combines with J gene TRBJ2-2; maybe TRBD1 (6 bases). V was pared by 6 bases and J by 3 bases, with 11 bases between. CDR1 and CDR2 from the germline V gene are SGHTA and FQGTGA. This CDR3 spans 14 amino acids.

This clone was seen a few times. The chain carries TRBV5-1 and TRBJ2-3; D is unclear. CDR3 length: 16 residues. Looked up from germline, CDR1 is SGHRS and CDR2 is YFSETQ. V was trimmed by 0 bases and J by 2 bases, leaving 13 bases between them. For the CDR3, the DNA is TGCGCCAGCAGCTTGGCCCTATCTGGTTCCACAGATACGCAGTATTTT. This encodes CASSLALSGSTDTQYF.

This sequence joins TRBV9 and TRBJ2-7; TRBD2 matches 7 bases. The V gene end was trimmed by 0 bases and the J gene end by 5 bases; junction bases not matched to a gene: 8. This CDR3 region has 15 residues. Germline values: CDR1 SGDLS, CDR2 YYNGEE. CDR3 sequence (DNA): TGTGCCAGCAGCGTAGGTGCGGGAGTCAGGAACGAGCAGTACTTC. Translated: CASSVGAGVRNEQYF.

J is TRBJ1-5 and V is TRBV5-5, with TRBD1 matching over 8 bases. The CDR3 is 15 amino acids. Germline V gene data show CDR1 as SGHKS and CDR2 as YYEKEE (reference sequence). V lost 0 bases and J lost 6; bases outside the gene matches: 5. The CDR3 DNA is TGTGCCAGCAGCTTGGGCAGGGGGCGCTTTCAGCCCCAGCATTTT. Its translation: CASSLGRGRFQPQHF.

This clone was detected a few times. V usage is TRBV29-1 and J usage is TRBJ1-4; D is perhaps TRBD1 (5 bases). Deletions cut 6 bases from V and 3 bases from J, with 11 bases between. Germline assignment: CDR1 SQVTM and CDR2 ANQGSEA. CDR3 size: 13 residues. The chain's CDR3 is CSVGGEANEKLFF. The CDR3 nucleotides are TGCAGCGTGGGGGGGGAGGCTAATGAAAAACTGTTTTTT.

This clone was counted only a few times. The V gene is TRBV10-3, the J gene TRBJ1-5, with D unresolved. The V end lost 2 bases, the J end lost 3 bases, and 14 bases lay between the germline ends. Germline assignment: CDR1 ENHRY and CDR2 SYGVKD. This CDR3 region has 16 residues. Here the CDR3 reads CAISETGIVNNQPQHF. Here the CDR3 DNA reads TGTGCCATCAGTGAGACGGGGATCGTCAACAATCAGCCCCAGCATTTT.